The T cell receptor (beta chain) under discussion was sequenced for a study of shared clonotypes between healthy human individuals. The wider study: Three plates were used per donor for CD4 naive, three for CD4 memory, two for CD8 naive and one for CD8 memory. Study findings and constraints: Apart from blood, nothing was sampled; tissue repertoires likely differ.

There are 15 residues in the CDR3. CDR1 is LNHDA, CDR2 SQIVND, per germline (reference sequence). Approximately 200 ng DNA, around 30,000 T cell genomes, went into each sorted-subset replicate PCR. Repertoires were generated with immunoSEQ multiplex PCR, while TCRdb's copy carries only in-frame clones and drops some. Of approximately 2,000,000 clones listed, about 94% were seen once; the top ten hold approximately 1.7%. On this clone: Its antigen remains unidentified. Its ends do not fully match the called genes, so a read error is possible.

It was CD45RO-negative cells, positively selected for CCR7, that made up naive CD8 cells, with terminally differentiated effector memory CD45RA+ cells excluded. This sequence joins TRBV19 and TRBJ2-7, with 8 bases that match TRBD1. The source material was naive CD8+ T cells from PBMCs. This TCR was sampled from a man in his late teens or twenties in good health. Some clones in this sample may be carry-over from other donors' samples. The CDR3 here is CASSDDRGLGYAQYF. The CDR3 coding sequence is TGTGCCAGTAGTGATGACAGGGGATTGGGCTACGCGCAGTACTTC.